This TCR beta chain was profiled in a study of blood T cell repertoires in COVID-19. Study information: Sites across the United States, Italy and Spain contributed samples from acute and convalescent COVID-19.

The repertoire was sequenced with immunoSEQ multiplex PCR; TCRdb's copy has only in-frame clones and lacks some. The sample yields fewer than 400,000 clones, about nine tenths seen once. Individuals aged 18 to 89 years were recruited from approximately 22 US areas. Assignment of participants to cohorts was predicated upon participant-reported clinical history. Cohort 3 recovered donors had two negative PCRs, clearance, or symptom resolution. CDR1 and CDR2 from the germline V gene are LNHDA and SQIVND (reference sequence). The ends lost 2 bases at V and 6 bases at J; junction bases unmatched: 9. CDR3 length equals 16 residues. This clone was seen more than once but under ten times.

This receptor was obtained from a man between 60 and 75 years old who had recovered from COVID-19. The chain joins TRBV19 to TRBJ1-5, with 8 bases fitting TRBD1. Sequenced input: PBMCs or T cells enriched from blood (not recorded which). Here the CDR3 reads CASSISTGDGTQPQHF. The CDR3 DNA sequence: TGTGCCAGTAGTATATCGACAGGGGATGGGACTCAGCCCCAGCATTTT.